A selection of T cell receptor beta chains follows, all from one sample in a study of cytomegalovirus exposure and HLA in healthy donors. The protocol was immunoSEQ multiplex PCR, while the TCRdb copy is restricted to in-frame clones and leaves out a portion. The sample consists of 95,000 to 150,000 clones, under 90% of them appearing once. Material for sequencing was PBMCs. Every receptor here comes from a female donor in good health and CMV-seropositive. Both conserved end residues are part of each CDR3.

>TRBV5-1
CASSSGGAGTDTQYF
>TRBV9
CASSVGGGAYNEQFF
>TRBV9
CASSVTITGTDTQYF
>TRBV28
CAIRGGGRDNSPLHF
>TRBV27
CASSLAGTGSAHEQYF
>TRBV6-5
CASSYPGSGTYGYTF
>TRBV11-2
CASSPLAGGPNLVPYEQYF
>TRBV7-9
CASSLSGATGELFF
>TRBV6-1
CASKGDTNTGELFF
>TRBV7-9
CASSLGTGHQPQHF
>TRBV9
CASSVDYRTYEQYF
>TRBV7-9
CASSPAGTGIYNSPLHF
>TRBV20-1
CSASPYNEQFF
>TRBV28
CASTGGALDEQFF
>TRBV7-9
CASSSGTGDGNTIYF
>TRBV4-2
CASSQGLAGGESTDTQYF
>TRBV5-1
CASSLDALTYNSPLHF
>TRBV28
CASSLVRPITTNYGYTF
>TRBV5-6
CASSLSSGAYGYTF
>TRBV4-3
CASSQAPVSRAKNIQYF
>TRBV7-9
CASSYGGLAGMNEQFF
>TRBV6-6
CASSRTGSNEKLFF
>TRBV4-2
CASSPLPGSTEAFF
>TRBV5-4
CASSLVISGGYDEQFF
>TRBV2
CASTGTGSEQYF
>TRBV6-1
CASSGQGKYEQYF
>TRBV27
CASSLRLWGGQETQYF
>TRBV7-3
CASSLSGSTGELFF
>TRBV10-3
CAISTISAGSEQFF
>TRBV5-1
CASSLGQGRETQYF
>TRBV6-5
CASSGGINQPQHF
>TRBV30
CAWSLGTGNQPQHF
>TRBV6-6
CASSGGIYEQYF
>TRBV10-3
CAIAKGEGNQPQHF
>TRBV7-8
CASSRFGQGSPYEQYF
>TRBV5-1
CASSLDTGSGTEAFF
>TRBV7-3
CASSPPGLYNEQFF
>TRBV5-6
CASSLLNRGSNQPQHF
>TRBV5-1
CASSTGGVGETQYF
>TRBV18
CASSGSLEGEQYF
>TRBV7-8
CASSQGTSGGYNEQFF
>TRBV19
CASSTPPVSGANVLTF
>TRBV6-1
CASSELWSQETQYF
>TRBV4-1
CASSPPPAANTGELFF
>TRBV7-2
CASSARQGRGETQYF
>TRBV18
CASSGGGAPNYGYTF
>TRBV7-2
CASSFKASGELFF
>TRBV6-1
CAAHNDGNQPQHF
>TRBV10-2
CASSSKTGSFYGYTF
>TRBV5-1
CASSLGPEGNGYTF
>TRBV9
CASSVRVWGNTIYF
>TRBV5-6
CASSLGGSAYEQYF
>TRBV7-3
CASSLTGGISANTGELFF